This T cell receptor (beta chain) was recovered during a study of immune evolution from preneoplasia to lung adenocarcinoma. Trimming shortened V by 4 bases and J by 5 bases, and 15 bases separated the two germline ends. Germline V gene sequence: CDR1 SGHTA, CDR2 FQGNSA. This CDR3 has 15 amino acids. Only in-frame clones appear in the TCRdb table, and some are missing; sequencing was by immunoSEQ multiplex PCR. Of around 2,900 clones listed, 85% to 90% were seen once; the top ten hold around 8.4%. The sample taken for sequencing was FFPE adjacent normal lung tissue. The chain uses TRBV7-2 and TRBJ2-1; D may correspond to TRBD1 or TRBD2 (5 bases each). The origin of this receptor is a person aged 55-80 years with lung adenocarcinoma. In nucleotides, the CDR3 is TGTGCCAGCAGCTACCGGTCGGGGCTCCACAATGAGCAGTTCTTC. Translating it yields CASSYRSGLHNEQFF.